Each of the 19 T cell receptor beta chains below was sequenced from the same sample in a study of T cell responses to AZD1222 COVID-19 vaccine (dated by TCRdb to about 2021). In the paper's terms, the time point label means: baseline before first vaccination. The library was produced with the immunoSEQ multiplex PCR assay. TCRdb provides this immuneACCESS table in a form limited to in-frame rearrangements. Some clones are lacking; in checked studies, under half of them reflect an unresolved V gene, and why the rest are absent is not known. The sample records roughly 150,000 clones, roughly nine tenths of which are singletons. About 2% of the sample belongs to the ten largest clones. Material: peripheral blood, obtained on day 0 of AZD1222 vaccination. The origin of the receptors is an adult in good health.

The CDR3 sequence: CAIAPLQGSYEQYF. The CDR3 coding sequence is TGTGCCATCGCCCCCTTACAGGGTTCCTACGAGCAGTACTTC. J is TRBJ2-7 and V is TRBV10-3, with TRBD1 as a possible D gene (6 bases). V lost 8 bases to trimming and J lost 1 base, with 15 bases between them. The germline CDR1 and CDR2 sequences are ENHRY and SYGVKD. There are 14 residues in the CDR3.

This clone came up once. The chain has TRBV6-5 and TRBJ2-1, with a possible D match to TRBD1 (5 bases). The ends were cut back, 6 bases at V and 8 bases at J, with 8 bases in the middle. Germline values: CDR1 MNHEY, CDR2 SVGAGI. The CDR3 consists of 11 residues. The CDR3 DNA follows: TGTGCCAGCAGGGCCAGGGATGAGCAGTTCTTC. Its protein is CASRARDEQFF.

The chain combines TRBV20-1 with TRBJ1-5, with D hard to call. The CDR3 has 14 amino acids. V was shortened by 3 bases and J by 0 bases, with 9 bases between the two germline ends. Germline V gene lookup returns CDR1 DFQATT and CDR2 SNEGSKA (reference sequence). As DNA, the CDR3 is TGCAGTGCTAGTGAAGACCGTAGCAATCAGCCCCAGCATTTT. Its protein is CSASEDRSNQPQHF.

The gene calls are TRBV28 and TRBJ2-7, with 9 bases lining up with TRBD1. Germline V gives CDR1 MDHEN, CDR2 SYDVKM. The junction had 14 bases not matched to a gene; V was cut back by 5 bases and J by 3 bases. This CDR3 is 17 amino acids long. The CDR3 DNA reads as TGTGCCAGCAGTCTCGACCCCGGGACAGGGAGTATCTACGAGCAGTACTTC. It is translated as CASSLDPGTGSIYEQYF.

The genes are TRBV28 and TRBJ1-2; 10 positions agree with TRBD1. Unmatched junction bases numbered 12, after V lost 9 bases and J lost 5 bases. The CDR3 is 15 amino acids. The germline CDR1 and CDR2 sequences are MDHEN and SYDVKM. This chain's CDR3 is CASLEGTGDGYGYTF. The CDR3 DNA reads as TGTGCCAGTCTTGAGGGGACAGGGGATGGATATGGCTACACCTTC.

The chain joins TRBV9 to TRBJ2-3; a weak D match, TRBD1 (5 bases). In germline, CDR1 is SGDLS, CDR2 YYNGEE. V was trimmed by 4 bases and J by 4 bases, leaving 22 bases between them. This CDR3 spans 17 amino acids. The chain's CDR3 is CASSPPLGRQRADTQYF. The DNA for the CDR3 is TGTGCCAGCAGCCCTCCCCTCGGACGACAGAGAGCAGATACGCAGTATTTT.

This sequence joins TRBV13 and TRBJ2-7, with 10 bases aligning to TRBD1. Germline V lookup: CDR1 PRHDT, CDR2 FYEKMQ (reference sequence). V was clipped by 5 bases and J by 4 bases; unmatched bases: 5. The CDR3 has 14 amino acids. The CDR3 region has the DNA TGTGCCAGCAGCCCGGGGACAGGGGTGTACGAGCAGTACTTC. This translates into CASSPGTGVYEQYF.

J is TRBJ2-1 and V is TRBV19; D is ambiguous. V was trimmed by 3 bases and J by 4 bases, leaving 7 bases between them. This CDR3 has 13 amino acids. Germline V lookup: CDR1 LNHDA, CDR2 SQIVND (reference sequence). The CDR3 is CASSINGYNEQFF. The CDR3 bases are TGTGCCAGTAGTATTAACGGATACAATGAGCAGTTCTTC.

The chain uses TRBV28 and TRBJ2-3; TRBD2 matches at 12 bases. The V and J ends lost 7 bases and 10 bases, in that order; junction bases with no gene match: 15. The V gene's germline CDR1 is MDHEN and CDR2 SYDVKM. The CDR3 has 16 residues. The CDR3: CASTALAGGPGLSQYF. In DNA, the CDR3 is TGTGCCAGCACCGCACTAGCGGGAGGCCCGGGCTTGTCGCAGTATTTT.

The chain combines TRBV13 with TRBJ1-1; D ambiguous. The CDR3 runs to 14 residues. Deletions cut 3 bases from V and 4 bases from J, with 12 bases between. Per the germline V gene, CDR1 is PRHDT and CDR2 is FYEKMQ (reference sequence). CDR3: CASSLKNYITEAFF. CDR3 sequence (DNA): TGTGCCAGCAGCTTGAAAAATTATATCACTGAAGCTTTCTTT.

The chain links TRBV5-4 to TRBJ2-5, with D unresolved. The CDR3 spans 13 residues. Trimming took off 3 bases at V and 1 base at J, with 7 bases between the two ends. Germline CDR1 is SGHNT and CDR2 is YYREEE (reference sequence). The CDR3 sequence: CASSSSTQETQYF. The CDR3 nucleotides read TGTGCCAGCAGCTCTTCCACCCAAGAGACCCAGTACTTC.

V usage is TRBV7-2 and J usage is TRBJ2-1; the match to TRBD2 covers 13 bases. The CDR3 has 19 residues. Germline CDR1 is SGHTA and CDR2 is FQGNSA. The ends lost 3 bases at V and 4 bases at J; junction bases unmatched: 12. CDR3 DNA sequence: TGTGCCAGCAGCTTGAGGACTAGCGGGAGTTTCTCCCGATACAATGAGCAGTTCTTC. Translation: CASSLRTSGSFSRYNEQFF. The full variable domain, its missing parts supplied by reference TRBV7-2 and TRBJ2-1, is GAGVSQSPSNKVTEKGKDVELRCDPISGHTALYWYRQSLGQGLEFLIYFQGNSAPDKSGLPSDRFSAERTGGSVSTLTIQRTQQEDSAVYLCASSLRTSGSFSRYNEQFFGPGTRLTVL.

V gene TRBV25-1 combines with J gene TRBJ2-3, with D perhaps matching TRBD1 or TRBD2 (6 bases each). The V end was cut by 4 bases, the J end by 5 bases, with 19 bases between. Germline CDR1 is MGHDK and CDR2 is SYGVNS. CDR3 length: 16 residues. In DNA, the CDR3 is TGTGCCAGCAGTGGGAGACTAGACGGGGGCGAAGATACGCAGTATTTT. It translates to CASSGRLDGGEDTQYF.

This chain uses TRBV12-3 or TRBV12-4 with TRBJ1-1; D is unresolved. CDR3 length: 13 residues. Trimming removed 1 base from V and 1 base from J, with 4 bases in between. CDR3 DNA: TGTGCCAGCAGTTTAGGGTGGAACACTGAAGCTTTCTTT. Encoded protein: CASSLGWNTEAFF.

The chain couples TRBV4-1 to TRBJ1-2; 9 bases align to TRBD1. With 3 bases clipped from V and 2 bases from J, the junction kept 7 bases outside the gene matches. Per the germline V gene, CDR1 is MGHRA and CDR2 is YSYEKL. This CDR3 spans 16 amino acids. The chain's CDR3 is CASSQDRGMRNYGYTF. The CDR3, as DNA: TGCGCCAGCAGCCAGGACAGGGGCATGCGGAACTATGGCTACACCTTC.

The V gene is TRBV27, the J gene TRBJ2-1, with 7 bases lining up with TRBD2. The CDR3 consists of 18 residues. V lost 4 bases, J lost 0 bases, and 12 bases stayed unmatched. Germline V gene sequence: CDR1 MNHEY, CDR2 SMNVEV (reference sequence). The CDR3: CASSSLQLADTSYNEQFF. CDR3 nucleotide sequence: TGTGCCAGCAGTTCCCTCCAGCTAGCGGACACCTCCTACAATGAGCAGTTCTTC.

The chain joins TRBV24-1 to TRBJ2-2; 7 bases line up with TRBD1. Trimming cost V 3 bases and J 2 bases; bases outside gene matches: 5. The CDR3 length is 16 residues. Germline V CDR1 and CDR2: KGHDR, SFDVKD. CDR3 in DNA: TGTGCCACCAGTGATGAAAGGACAGGAAACACCGGGGAGCTGTTTTTT. It specifies CATSDERTGNTGELFF.

The chain recombines TRBV19 with TRBJ1-5; 7 bases line up with TRBD1. Unmatched junction bases numbered 8, after V lost 3 bases and J lost 9 bases. Germline loops: CDR1 LNHDA, CDR2 SQIVND (reference sequence). The CDR3 contains 14 residues. The CDR3 sequence: CASSIWDSRGPQHF. The DNA of the CDR3 is TGTGCCAGTAGTATCTGGGACAGTCGTGGGCCCCAGCATTTT.

The chain links TRBV27 to TRBJ2-3; 9 nucleotides line up with TRBD2. Germline CDR1 and CDR2: MNHEY and SMNVEV (reference sequence). V shed 0 bases and J 4 bases; nucleotides not matched to a gene: 5. CDR3 length: 16 amino acids. CDR3 in amino acids: CASSLSSASGADTQYF. In DNA, the CDR3 is TGTGCCAGCAGTTTATCGTCGGCTAGCGGGGCAGATACGCAGTATTTT.